Listed below are T cell receptor beta chains from one sample, sequenced in a study of post-analysis software for immune sequencing data. TCRdb reprocessed the PCR reads with MiXCR, giving one entry per CDR3 protein. Here the sample spans about 560,000 distinct CDR3 sequences, about 40% being singletons. Material for sequencing was blood. The receptors originated from a girl under 18 with multiple sclerosis. CDR3s include the opening cysteine and the closing phenylalanine or tryptophan. A D gene is named only where the DNA matches it firmly. Clone size appears in some rows only: once, few, many, or a class for an expanded clone.

d_gene | abundance | j_gene | v_gene | CDR3nt | CDR3aa
TRBD2 | few | TRBJ2-1 | TRBV10-3 | TGTGCCATCAGTGACGGCGGGAGCTCCTACAATGAGCAGTTCTTC | CAISDGGSSYNEQFF
- | few | TRBJ2-7 | TRBV28 | TGTGCCAGCAGGCAAGACGGAATCTCCTACGAGCAGTACTTC | CASRQDGISYEQYF
- | - | TRBJ2-5 | TRBV24-1 | TGTGCCACCAGCCCTGAGGGGAGAGAGACCCAGTACTTC | CATSPEGRETQYF
- | - | TRBJ1-4 | TRBV13 | TGTGCCAGCAGCTTAGCAAGGACAACTAATGAAAAACTGTTTTTT | CASSLARTTNEKLFF
- | - | TRBJ1-1 | TRBV29-1 | TGCAGCGTTCACCGGAGGGTGAACACTGAAGCTTTCTTT | CSVHRRVNTEAFF
TRBD1 | - | TRBJ2-5 | TRBV2 | TGTGCCAGCAGTGAAACAGGGGACCAAGAGACCCAGTACTTC | CASSETGDQETQYF
- | - | TRBJ2-1 | TRBV5-6 | TGTGCCAGCAGCTTAAGCCCAGGGACCACGCAGTTCTTC | CASSLSPGTTQFF
- | - | TRBJ2-5 | TRBV12-3/TRBV12-4 | TGTGCCAGCAGTTTTGGGGCAGGCGTAGAGACCCAGTACTTC | CASSFGAGVETQYF
- | - | TRBJ2-1 | TRBV7-6 | TGTGCCAGCAGCTTAGAAGGGGGGGGGTTTGGGAATGAGCAGTTCTTC | CASSLEGGGFGNEQFF
- | few | TRBJ2-5 | TRBV27 | TGTGCCAGCAGTTCTGGGCCAGGGCCAGGAGAGCAGTACTTC | CASSSGPGPGEQYF
- | many | TRBJ1-1 | TRBV12-3/TRBV12-4 | TGTGCCAGCAGTAAATTAGGGCAGGGGATCACTGAAGCTTTCTTT | CASSKLGQGITEAFF
- | - | TRBJ1-2 | TRBV20-1 | TGCAGTGCTAGCGCCGGGACCTCCTATGGCTACACCTTC | CSASAGTSYGYTF
- | few | TRBJ1-2 | TRBV29-1 | TGCAGCGTTGAATCAGGGACGGTGAACTATGGCTACACCTTC | CSVESGTVNYGYTF
- | - | TRBJ1-5 | TRBV20-1 | TGCAGTGCCGCCTCAATTAATCAGCCCCAGCATTTT | CSAASINQPQHF
- | - | TRBJ2-3 | TRBV20-1 | TGCAGTGCTAATACCGTCAACTATAGCACAGATACGCAGTATTTT | CSANTVNYSTDTQYF
- | few | TRBJ1-2 | TRBV9 | TGTGCCAGCAGTAAAAACGACGGGACGTATAGCTATGGCTACACCTTC | CASSKNDGTYSYGYTF
- | many | TRBJ2-7 | TRBV7-9 | TGTGCCAGCAGCTTTGACAACTCAGAGCAGTACTTC | CASSFDNSEQYF
TRBD2 | - | TRBJ2-3 | TRBV20-1 | TGCAGTGCAATTTGGGGGGGAACTTTTACGCAGTATTTT | CSAIWGGTFTQYF
- | few | TRBJ1-1 | TRBV5-1 | TGCGCCAGCAGCTTGGAGACGACAGGAGGTGGTGCTTTCTTT | CASSLETTGGGAFF
- | few | TRBJ2-7 | TRBV5-1 | TGCGCCAGCAGCTTGGGGGCCAAAAGCCCCCAGGACGAGCAGTACTTC | CASSLGAKSPQDEQYF
- | - | TRBJ1-1 | TRBV12-3/TRBV12-4 | TGTGCCAGCAGCAAGGGACCAATTGAAGCTTTCTTT | CASSKGPIEAFF
- | - | TRBJ2-1 | TRBV7-3 | TGTGCCAGCAGCATAGGGGGGGGGCTAAATGAGCAGTTCTTC | CASSIGGGLNEQFF
TRBD1 | - | TRBJ2-3 | TRBV6-5 | TGTGCCAGCAGTCCCCCGAACAGGGGTACAGATACGCAGTATTTT | CASSPPNRGTDTQYF